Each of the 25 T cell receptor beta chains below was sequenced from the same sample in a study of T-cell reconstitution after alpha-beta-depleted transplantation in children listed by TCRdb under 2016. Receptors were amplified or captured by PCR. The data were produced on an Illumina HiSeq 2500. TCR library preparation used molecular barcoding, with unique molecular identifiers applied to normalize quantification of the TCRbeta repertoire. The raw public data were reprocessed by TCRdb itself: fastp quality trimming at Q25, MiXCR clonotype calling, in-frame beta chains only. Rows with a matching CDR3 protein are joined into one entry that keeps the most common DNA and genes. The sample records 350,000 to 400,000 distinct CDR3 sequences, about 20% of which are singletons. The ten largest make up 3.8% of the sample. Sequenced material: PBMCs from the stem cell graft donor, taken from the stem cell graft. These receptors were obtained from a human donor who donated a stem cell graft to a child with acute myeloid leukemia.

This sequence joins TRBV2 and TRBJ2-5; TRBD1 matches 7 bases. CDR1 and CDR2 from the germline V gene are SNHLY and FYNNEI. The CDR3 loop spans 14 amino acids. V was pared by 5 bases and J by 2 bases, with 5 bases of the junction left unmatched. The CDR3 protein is CASSKDRSQETQYF. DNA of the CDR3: TGTGCCAGCAGTAAGGACAGGTCACAAGAGACCCAGTACTTC.

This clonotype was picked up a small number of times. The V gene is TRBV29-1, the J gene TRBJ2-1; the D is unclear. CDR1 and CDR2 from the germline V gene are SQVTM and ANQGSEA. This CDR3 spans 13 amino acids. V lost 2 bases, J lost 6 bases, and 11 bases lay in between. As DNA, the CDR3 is TGCAGCGTTGAACCCCTATCTAGCAATGAGCAGTTCTTC. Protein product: CSVEPLSSNEQFF.

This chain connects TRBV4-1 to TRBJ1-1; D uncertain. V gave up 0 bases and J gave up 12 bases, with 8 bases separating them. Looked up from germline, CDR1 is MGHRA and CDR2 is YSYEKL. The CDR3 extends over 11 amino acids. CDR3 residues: CASSQESGPFF. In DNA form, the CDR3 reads TGCGCCAGCAGCCAAGAGTCTGGACCTTTCTTT.

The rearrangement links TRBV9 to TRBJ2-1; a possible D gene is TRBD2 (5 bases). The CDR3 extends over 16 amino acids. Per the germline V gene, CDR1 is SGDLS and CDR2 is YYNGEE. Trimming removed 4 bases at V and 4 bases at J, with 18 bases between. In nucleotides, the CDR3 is TGTGCCAGCAGCCCCAGTCGAGGACTCAGATACAATGAGCAGTTCTTC. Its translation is CASSPSRGLRYNEQFF. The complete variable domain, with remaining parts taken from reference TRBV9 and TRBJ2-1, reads DSGVTQTPKHLITATGQRVTLRCSPRSGDLSVYWYQQSLDQGLQFLIQYYNGEERAKGNILERFSAQQFPDLHSELNLSSLELGDSALYFCASSPSRGLRYNEQFFGPGTRLTVL.

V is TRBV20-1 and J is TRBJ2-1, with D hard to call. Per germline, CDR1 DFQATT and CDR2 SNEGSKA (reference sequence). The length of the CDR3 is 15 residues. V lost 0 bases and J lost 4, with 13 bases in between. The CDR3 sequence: CSARDRSKNYNEQFF. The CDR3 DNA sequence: TGCAGTGCTAGAGATCGGTCCAAGAATTACAATGAGCAGTTCTTC.

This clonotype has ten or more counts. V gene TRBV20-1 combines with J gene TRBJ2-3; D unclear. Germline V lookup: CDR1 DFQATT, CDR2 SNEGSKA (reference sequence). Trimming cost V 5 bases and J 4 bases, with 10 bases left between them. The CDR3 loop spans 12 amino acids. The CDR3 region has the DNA TGCAGTGCTCAAGCAGGTCCAGATACGCAGTATTTT. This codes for CSAQAGPDTQYF.

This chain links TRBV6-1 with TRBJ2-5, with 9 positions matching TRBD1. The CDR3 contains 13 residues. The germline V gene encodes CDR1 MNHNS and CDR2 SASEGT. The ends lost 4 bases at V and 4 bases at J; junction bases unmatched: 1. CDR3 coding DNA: TGTGCCAGCAGTGTGACAGGGGGAGAGACCCAGTACTTC. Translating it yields CASSVTGGETQYF.

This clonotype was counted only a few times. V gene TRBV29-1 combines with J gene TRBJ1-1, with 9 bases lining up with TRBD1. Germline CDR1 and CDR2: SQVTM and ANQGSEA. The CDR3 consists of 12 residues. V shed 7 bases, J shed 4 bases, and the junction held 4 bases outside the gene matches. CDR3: CSARTGATEAFF. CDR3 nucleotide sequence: TGCAGCGCTCGGACAGGGGCCACTGAAGCTTTCTTT.

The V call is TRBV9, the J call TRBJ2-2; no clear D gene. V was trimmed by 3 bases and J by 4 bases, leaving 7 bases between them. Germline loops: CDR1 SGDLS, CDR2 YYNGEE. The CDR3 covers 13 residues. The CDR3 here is CASSEGFTGELFF. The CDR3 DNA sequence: TGTGCCAGCAGCGAAGGGTTCACCGGGGAGCTGTTTTTT. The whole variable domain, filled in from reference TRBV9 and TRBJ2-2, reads DSGVTQTPKHLITATGQRVTLRCSPRSGDLSVYWYQQSLDQGLQFLIQYYNGEERAKGNILERFSAQQFPDLHSELNLSSLELGDSALYFCASSEGFTGELFFGEGSRLTVL.

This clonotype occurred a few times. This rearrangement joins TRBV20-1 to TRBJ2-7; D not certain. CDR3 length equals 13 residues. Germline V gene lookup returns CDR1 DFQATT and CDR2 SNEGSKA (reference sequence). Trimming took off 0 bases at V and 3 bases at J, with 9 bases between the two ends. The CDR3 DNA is TGCAGTGCTAGAGATCGCTGGGACTACGAGCAGTACTTC. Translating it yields CSARDRWDYEQYF.

The CDR3 DNA sequence: TGTGCCAGCAGTTTAAGTTTCCAGGGGGGGCAGCCCCAGCATTTT. Translation gives CASSLSFQGGQPQHF. The rearrangement links TRBV28 to TRBJ1-5, with 7 nucleotides matching TRBD1. This CDR3 has 15 amino acids. V was clipped by 2 bases and J by 7 bases; unmatched bases: 8. Germline lookup yields CDR1 MDHEN and CDR2 SYDVKM.

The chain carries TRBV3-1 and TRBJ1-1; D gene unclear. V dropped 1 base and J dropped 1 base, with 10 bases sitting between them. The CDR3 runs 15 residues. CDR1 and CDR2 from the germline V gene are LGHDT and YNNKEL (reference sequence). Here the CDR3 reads CASSQVAVRNTEAFF. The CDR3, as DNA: TGTGCCAGCAGCCAAGTCGCAGTCAGGAACACTGAAGCTTTCTTT.

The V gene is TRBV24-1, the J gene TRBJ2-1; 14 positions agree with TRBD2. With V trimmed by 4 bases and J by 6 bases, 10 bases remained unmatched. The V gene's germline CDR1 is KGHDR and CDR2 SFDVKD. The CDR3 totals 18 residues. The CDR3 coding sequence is TGTGCCACCAGTGACCCCCAGGTTGGACTAGCGGGAGGCAATGAGCAGTTCTTC. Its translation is CATSDPQVGLAGGNEQFF.

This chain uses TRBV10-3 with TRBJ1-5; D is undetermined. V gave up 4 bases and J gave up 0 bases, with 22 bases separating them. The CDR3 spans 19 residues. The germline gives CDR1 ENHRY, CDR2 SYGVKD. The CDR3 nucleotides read TGTGCCATCAGTGTAACCCGTAGGACGGGGAAGGATAGCAATCAGCCCCAGCATTTT. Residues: CAISVTRRTGKDSNQPQHF.

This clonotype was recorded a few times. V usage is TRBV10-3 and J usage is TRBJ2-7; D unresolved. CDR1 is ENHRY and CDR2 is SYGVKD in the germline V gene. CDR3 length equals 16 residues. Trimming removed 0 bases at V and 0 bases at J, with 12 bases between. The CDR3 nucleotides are TGTGCCATCAGTGAGTCAGAACACGTAAACTCCTACGAGCAGTACTTC. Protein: CAISESEHVNSYEQYF.

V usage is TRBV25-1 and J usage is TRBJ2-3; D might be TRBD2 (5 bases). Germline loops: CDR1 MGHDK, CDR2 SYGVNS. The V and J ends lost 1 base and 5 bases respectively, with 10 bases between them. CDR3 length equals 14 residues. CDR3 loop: CASSEFGVEDTQYF. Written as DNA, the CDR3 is TGTGCCAGCAGTGAATTCGGGGTGGAAGATACGCAGTATTTT. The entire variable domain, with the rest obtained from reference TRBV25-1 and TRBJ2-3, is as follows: EADIYQTPRYLVIGTGKKITLECSQTMGHDKMYWYQQDPGMELHLIHYSYGVNSTEKGDLSSESTVSRIRTEHFPLTLESARPSHTSQYLCASSEFGVEDTQYFGPGTRLTVL.

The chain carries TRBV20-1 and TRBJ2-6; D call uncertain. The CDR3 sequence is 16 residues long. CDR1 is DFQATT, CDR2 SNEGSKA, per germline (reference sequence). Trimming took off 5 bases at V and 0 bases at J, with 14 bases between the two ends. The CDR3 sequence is CSAPLGLLSGANVLTF. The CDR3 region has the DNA TGCAGTGCTCCTCTTGGGCTCCTCTCTGGGGCCAACGTCCTGACTTTC.

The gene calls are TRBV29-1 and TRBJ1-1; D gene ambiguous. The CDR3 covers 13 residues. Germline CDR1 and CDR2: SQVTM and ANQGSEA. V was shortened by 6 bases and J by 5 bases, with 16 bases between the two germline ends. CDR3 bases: TGCAGCGTCGACGGGGAGTCGGGTACTGAAGCTTTCTTT. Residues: CSVDGESGTEAFF.

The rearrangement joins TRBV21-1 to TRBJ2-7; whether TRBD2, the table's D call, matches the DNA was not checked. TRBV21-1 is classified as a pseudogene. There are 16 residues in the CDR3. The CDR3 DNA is TGTGCCAGCAGCACCAATCCCGCAGGGTACTTCCACGAGCAGTACTTC. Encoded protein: CASSTNPAGYFHEQYF.

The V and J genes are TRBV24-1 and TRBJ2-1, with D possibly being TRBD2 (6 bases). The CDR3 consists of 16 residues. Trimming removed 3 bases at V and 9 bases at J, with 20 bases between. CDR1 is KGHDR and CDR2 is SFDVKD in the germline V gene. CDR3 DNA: TGTGCCACCAGTGATCAAACCCGACTAGGCCTAAGTGAGCAGTTCTTC. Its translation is CATSDQTRLGLSEQFF.

This chain's CDR3 is CASSRTDSTDTQYF. As DNA, the CDR3 is TGTGCCAGCAGCCGGACAGACAGCACAGATACGCAGTATTTT. This chain joins TRBV3-1 and TRBJ2-3; TRBD1 is a possible D gene (6 bases). Germline V lookup: CDR1 LGHDT, CDR2 YNNKEL (reference sequence). This CDR3 is 14 amino acids long. V lost 4 bases and J lost 0, with 8 bases in between.

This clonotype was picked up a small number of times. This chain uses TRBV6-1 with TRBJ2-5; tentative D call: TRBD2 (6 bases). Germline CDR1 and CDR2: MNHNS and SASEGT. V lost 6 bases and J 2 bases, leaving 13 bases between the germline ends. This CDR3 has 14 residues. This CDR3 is CASRNTSRQETQYF. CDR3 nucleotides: TGTGCCAGCAGAAACACTAGCAGGCAAGAGACCCAGTACTTC.

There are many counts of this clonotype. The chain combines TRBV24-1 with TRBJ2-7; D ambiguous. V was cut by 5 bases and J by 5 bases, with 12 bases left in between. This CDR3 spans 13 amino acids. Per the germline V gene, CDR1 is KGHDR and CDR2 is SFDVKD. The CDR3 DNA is TGTGCCACCAGTGCAAGCCAAACCCACGAGCAGTACTTC. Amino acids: CATSASQTHEQYF.

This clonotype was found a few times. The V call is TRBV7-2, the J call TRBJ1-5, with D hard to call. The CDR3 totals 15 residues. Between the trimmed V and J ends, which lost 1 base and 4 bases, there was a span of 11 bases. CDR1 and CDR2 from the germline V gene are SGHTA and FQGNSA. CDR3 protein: CASSLGGIGNQPQHF. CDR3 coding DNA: TGTGCCAGCAGCTTAGGTGGGATTGGGAATCAGCCCCAGCATTTT. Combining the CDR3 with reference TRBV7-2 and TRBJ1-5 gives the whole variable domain GAGVSQSPSNKVTEKGKDVELRCDPISGHTALYWYRQSLGQGLEFLIYFQGNSAPDKSGLPSDRFSAERTGGSVSTLTIQRTQQEDSAVYLCASSLGGIGNQPQHFGDGTRLSIL.

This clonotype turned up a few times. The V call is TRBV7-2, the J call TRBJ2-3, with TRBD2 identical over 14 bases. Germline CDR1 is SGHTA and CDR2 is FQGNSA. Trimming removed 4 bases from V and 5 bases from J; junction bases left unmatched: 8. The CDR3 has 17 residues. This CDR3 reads CASSSMGLAGAGDTQYF. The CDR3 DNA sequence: TGTGCCAGCAGCTCTATGGGACTAGCGGGAGCTGGAGATACGCAGTATTTT.